A single sample is the source of the 20 T cell receptor beta chains below, sequenced in a study of T cells in Graves' hyperthyroidism and ophthalmopathy (dated by TCRdb to between 2018 and 2021). Library preparation used multiplex PCR. TCRdb records Illumina HiSeq 2000 as the sequencer. Amplification of TCR beta CDR3 regions was carried out from RNA transcripts. A first-round RT-PCR of the TCR CDR3 used the HTBI primer set with the Qiagen OneStep RT-PCR kit. The public reads were run again by TCRdb, first through fastp at Q25 and then through MiXCR, and only productive beta chains were kept. Rows merge per CDR3 protein into single entries with the most common DNA and genes. This sample comprises about 350,000 distinct CDR3 sequences, about a sixth of them detected only once. The ten largest clones capture less than 20% of the sample. Sequencing used blood. These receptors were obtained from a middle-aged woman with Graves' ophthalmopathy.

This chain links TRBV24-1 with TRBJ2-7; D possibly corresponds to TRBD1 (6 bases). The CDR3 is made up of 13 amino acids. Germline V gene lookup returns CDR1 KGHDR and CDR2 SFDVKD. Trimming removed 3 bases at V and 1 base at J, with 6 bases between. The CDR3 region has the DNA TGTGCCACCAGTGATGGACAGTCCTACGAGCAGTACTTC. This encodes CATSDGQSYEQYF.

This clonotype was counted at least ten times. The chain uses TRBV28 and TRBJ2-7; a weak D match, TRBD1 (5 bases). V lost 3 bases and J lost 6, with 18 bases in between. CDR1 MDHEN and CDR2 SYDVKM come from the germline V gene. The CDR3 spans 15 residues. CDR3 DNA sequence: TGTGCCAGCAGTTTTATAATGGCAGGGCAGGGCGAGCAGTACTTC. It is translated as CASSFIMAGQGEQYF.

In this sample, this clonotype turned up many times. The chain uses TRBV7-8 and TRBJ2-7; tentative D call: TRBD2 (5 bases). V was pared by 4 bases and J by 1 base, with 14 bases between. CDR3 length equals 15 residues. Per the germline V gene, CDR1 is SGHVS and CDR2 is FQNEAQ. The CDR3 sequence: CASSYWGVESYEQYF. In nucleotides, the CDR3 is TGTGCCAGCAGCTACTGGGGAGTAGAATCCTACGAGCAGTACTTC.

This clonotype was recorded many times. The V gene is TRBV3-1, the J gene TRBJ2-5, with TRBD2 identical over 9 bases. V lost 0 bases to trimming and J lost 7 bases; unmatched junction nucleotides: 9. There are 16 residues in the CDR3. Germline V CDR1 and CDR2: LGHDT, YNNKEL (reference sequence). This CDR3 is CASSQEAGGPGGTQYF. The CDR3 DNA reads as TGTGCCAGCAGCCAAGAGGCGGGAGGGCCTGGGGGGACCCAGTACTTC.

This clonotype has at least ten counts. CDR3 in DNA: TGTGCCAGCAGCTTCTCCAGATTAAGGCTGAACACTGAAGCTTTCTTT. Its protein is CASSFSRLRLNTEAFF. J is TRBJ1-1 and V is TRBV11-1, with D unclear. V was clipped by 3 bases and J by 0 bases, with 14 bases between them. CDR3 length: 16 residues. In germline, CDR1 is SGHAT, CDR2 FQDESV (reference sequence).

This clonotype occurred many times. This chain links TRBV27 with TRBJ2-2; 8 positions match TRBD2. The trim removed 8 bases at V and 3 bases at J, leaving 11 bases unmatched. Germline V CDR1 and CDR2: MNHEY, SMNVEV (reference sequence). The CDR3 is made up of 16 amino acids. CDR3 protein: CASFRGGALDTGELFF. DNA for the CDR3: TGTGCCAGCTTCCGGGGGGGGGCGCTGGACACCGGGGAGCTGTTTTTT.

This clonotype was seen ten or more times. The chain carries TRBV6-1 and TRBJ2-7; TRBD2 matches 14 bases. The CDR3 has 15 residues. Losses at the gene ends were 6 bases for V and 6 bases for J; bases not matched to a gene: 7. CDR1 and CDR2 (germline): MNHNS, SASEGT. The CDR3 bases are TGTGCCAGCAGGCGCCCCGGGACTAGCGGGAGCGAGCAGTACTTC. It codes for CASRRPGTSGSEQYF.

This clonotype was seen repeatedly, ten times or more. The V gene is TRBV27, the J gene TRBJ2-6; D uncertain. CDR1 MNHEY and CDR2 SMNVEV come from the germline V gene (reference sequence). V was cut by 9 bases and J by 2 bases, with 11 bases left in between. The CDR3 contains 14 residues. The CDR3 nucleotides are TGTGCCAGTCGCCGCTCGCCTGGGGCCAACGTCCTGACTTTC. Protein sequence: CASRRSPGANVLTF.

J is TRBJ2-2 and V is TRBV7-2, with a weak D call TRBD2 (6 bases). The CDR3 extends over 17 amino acids. Deletions cut 0 bases from V and 4 bases from J, with 15 bases between. In germline, CDR1 is SGHTA, CDR2 FQGNSA. The CDR3 DNA reads as TGTGCCAGCAGCTTAGCGGGGGGTGTGCGCGGCACCGGGGAGCTGTTTTTT. Residues: CASSLAGGVRGTGELFF.

In this sample, this clonotype turned up once. Just one base apart from a much larger clone, this may be a read error. The rearrangement uses TRBV6-2 or TRBV6-3 and TRBJ2-6; D ambiguous. This CDR3 comprises 14 residues. CDR1 is MNHEY and CDR2 is SVGEGT in the germline V gene. Between the trimmed V and J ends, which lost 4 bases and 5 bases, there was a span of 9 bases. CDR3 loop: CASSFRAWANVLTF. The CDR3 DNA is TGTGCCAGCAGTTTTAGGGCCTGGGCCAACGTCCTGACTTTC.

This clonotype was seen repeatedly, ten times or more. This sequence joins TRBV24-1 and TRBJ2-2; 8 nucleotides agree with TRBD2. Trimming took 6 bases from V and 2 from J; bases not matched to a gene: 4. The V gene's germline CDR1 is KGHDR and CDR2 SFDVKD. The CDR3 length is 15 residues. CDR3 in DNA: TGTGCCACCAGTTGGGCGGGAGGAAACACCGGGGAGCTGTTTTTT. Amino acids: CATSWAGGNTGELFF.

V is TRBV20-1 and J is TRBJ2-5, with TRBD2 matching over 12 bases. V shed 6 bases and J 3 bases; nucleotides not matched to a gene: 5. The CDR3 runs 14 residues. CDR1 DFQATT and CDR2 SNEGSKA come from the germline V gene (reference sequence). CDR3 in amino acids: CSATRLAGEETQYF. The DNA for the CDR3 is TGCAGTGCAACCCGACTAGCGGGAGAAGAGACCCAGTACTTC.

This clonotype appeared many times. The V and J genes are TRBV4-1 and TRBJ2-5; TRBD2 matches at 12 bases. The CDR3 covers 17 residues. Germline V gene data show CDR1 as MGHRA and CDR2 as YSYEKL. V was pared by 1 base and J by 3 bases, with 6 bases of the junction left unmatched. The CDR3 coding sequence is TGCGCCAGCAGCCAAGTACTAGCGGGAGGTACCAAAGAGACCCAGTACTTC. It translates to CASSQVLAGGTKETQYF.

This clonotype was recorded at least ten times. The chain has TRBV11-2 and TRBJ2-7; the D gene is possibly TRBD1 (6 bases). Germline loops: CDR1 SGHAT, CDR2 FQNNGV. This CDR3 has 14 residues. Trimming removed 3 bases from V and 2 bases from J, with 11 bases in between. The CDR3, as DNA: TGTGCCAGCAGCTTCTTGACAGGTACCTACGAGCAGTACTTC. It yields the protein CASSFLTGTYEQYF.

This clonotype was recorded many times. The genes are TRBV29-1 and TRBJ2-7; no definite D call. Germline V CDR1 and CDR2: SQVTM, ANQGSEA. This CDR3 has 13 amino acids. The germline V and J ends were trimmed by 4 bases and 0 bases, with 10 bases remaining between them. The CDR3 loop is CSVVAESSYEQYF. CDR3 coding DNA: TGCAGCGTTGTGGCCGAAAGCTCCTACGAGCAGTACTTC.

As to this clonotype: A read error may produce the germline difference seen at one junction end. The V gene is TRBV6-2 or TRBV6-3, the J gene TRBJ1-2; tentative D call: TRBD1 (5 bases). The CDR3 extends over 16 amino acids. Germline V gene sequence: CDR1 MNHEY, CDR2 SVGEGT. The CDR3 reads CANSYSSSGSIHGYTF. The CDR3 DNA follows: TGTGCCAACAGTTACTCGAGTTCAGGGTCAATCCATGGCTACACCTTC.

By proportion, this clonotype is medium-sized. The V and J genes are TRBV7-8 and TRBJ1-1, with D tentatively TRBD1 (5 bases). The CDR3 is 13 residues long. Per germline, CDR1 SGHVS and CDR2 FQNEAQ. V lost 4 bases and J lost 2, with 8 bases in between. This CDR3 is CASSWTPNTEAFF. The CDR3 DNA reads TGTGCCAGCAGCTGGACACCAAACACTGAAGCTTTCTTT.

The chain joins TRBV4-1 to TRBJ2-7; 7 nucleotides match TRBD1. After removal of 4 bases from V and 9 bases from J, the junction contained 15 bases not matched to a gene. There are 15 residues in the CDR3. The germline gives CDR1 MGHRA, CDR2 YSYEKL. This CDR3 reads CASSRSPGQCDGQYF. In nucleotides, the CDR3 is TGCGCCAGCAGCCGAAGCCCGGGACAGTGTGACGGGCAGTACTTC.

This clonotype was observed at least ten times. The chain carries TRBV24-1 and TRBJ2-3; the match to TRBD2 covers 14 bases. Germline trimming cut 3 bases from V and 2 bases from J; bases unmatched to any gene: 6. This CDR3 has 18 residues. From germline, CDR1 is KGHDR and CDR2 SFDVKD. This CDR3 is CATSDPKTSGRVTDTQYF. In DNA, the CDR3 is TGTGCCACCAGTGATCCGAAGACTAGCGGGAGGGTCACAGATACGCAGTATTTT.

The CDR3 nucleotides are TGTGCCAGCAGTTTATGGCGGATAGGCGGGACAGGGCAAGAGACCCAGTACTTC. Its translation: CASSLWRIGGTGQETQYF. This chain joins TRBV28 and TRBJ2-5; 9 bases are a match to TRBD1. The length of the CDR3 is 18 residues. Losses at the gene ends were 0 bases for V and 2 bases for J; bases not matched to a gene: 10. From germline, CDR1 is MDHEN and CDR2 SYDVKM.